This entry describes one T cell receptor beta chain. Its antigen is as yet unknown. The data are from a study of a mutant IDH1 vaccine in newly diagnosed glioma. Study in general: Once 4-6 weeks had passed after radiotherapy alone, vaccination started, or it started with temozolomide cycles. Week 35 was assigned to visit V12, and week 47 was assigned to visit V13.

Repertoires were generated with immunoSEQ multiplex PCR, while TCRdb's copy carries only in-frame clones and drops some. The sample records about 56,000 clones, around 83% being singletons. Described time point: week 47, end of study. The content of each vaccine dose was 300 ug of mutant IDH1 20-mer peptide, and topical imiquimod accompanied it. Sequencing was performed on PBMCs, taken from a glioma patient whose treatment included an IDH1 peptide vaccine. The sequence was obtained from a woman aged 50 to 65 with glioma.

CDR3: CASRTPYRDENTEAFF. In nucleotides, the CDR3 is TGTGCCAGCAGAACCCCATACAGGGACGAGAACACTGAAGCTTTCTTT. The chain carries TRBV6-4 and TRBJ1-1; tentatively, D is TRBD1 (6 bases). Trimming stripped 6 bases from V and 1 base from J, with 18 bases between. There are 16 residues in the CDR3. Germline loops: CDR1 MRHNA, CDR2 SNTAGT.